These T cell receptor beta chains were read from a single sample in a study of blood T cell repertoires in COVID-19. The repertoire was sequenced with immunoSEQ multiplex PCR; TCRdb's copy has only in-frame clones and lacks some. The table lists 10,000 to 15,000 clones, about 70% of them singletons. The sequencing input was peripheral blood. The origin of the receptors is a man between 60 and 70 years old with COVID-19, enrolled during active disease. Each CDR3 is given with its conserved first and last residue. Each record gives: D gene, clone size, V gene, J gene, CDR3 DNA, CDR3 protein. A D gene is named only where the DNA matches it firmly. Clone size is stated in some rows and not others, as once, few, many or a class when expanded.

TRBD1	NA	TRBV27	TRBJ1-4	TGTGCCAGCTCCGACAGGGGTAATGAAAAACTGTTTTTT	CASSDRGNEKLFF
TRBD1	few	TRBV5-6	TRBJ2-2	TGTGCCAGCAGCTCGGGACAGGGGGCTTTCAACTGGGAGCTGTTTTTT	CASSSGQGAFNWELFF
TRBD2	NA	TRBV11-2	TRBJ2-5	TGTGCCAGCAGCAAGCGACTAGCGGGGGGCCAGGAGACCCAGTACTTC	CASSKRLAGGQETQYF
NA	NA	TRBV25-1	TRBJ2-1	TGTGCCAGCATCTCAGGGGCCCACCACAATGAGCAGTTCTTC	CASISGAHHNEQFF
TRBD1	NA	TRBV6-5	TRBJ1-1	TGTGCCAGCAGTTACCAACAGGGGGTAGCTGAAGCTTTCTTT	CASSYQQGVAEAFF
TRBD2	NA	TRBV2	TRBJ2-1	TGTGCCAGCAGAGGAGCGGGAGCTTATAATGAGCAGTTCTTC	CASRGAGAYNEQFF
NA	NA	TRBV19	TRBJ2-2	TGTGCCAGTAGTATAGACTCGAGCAGGGCCGGGGAGCTGTTTTTT	CASSIDSSRAGELFF
NA	few	TRBV7-9	TRBJ1-2	TGTGCCAGCAGCTTAGGGCAGGCTCCGGCCTATGGCTACACCTTC	CASSLGQAPAYGYTF
TRBD1	NA	TRBV2	TRBJ1-3	TGTGCCAGCAAGGACAGGGGCTTTCAGGCTGGAAACACCATATATTTT	CASKDRGFQAGNTIYF
NA	NA	TRBV5-1	TRBJ2-2	TGCGCCAGCAGCTTGGATTCGGGGAACACCGGGGAGCTGTTTTTT	CASSLDSGNTGELFF
TRBD2	NA	TRBV30	TRBJ2-1	TGTGGGGCGGGAGTGGACGAGCAGTTCTTC	CGAGVDEQFF
NA	NA	TRBV24-1	TRBJ2-3	TGTGCCACCAGTGATTTTGGGGGGACAGATACGCAGTATTTT	CATSDFGGTDTQYF
NA	NA	TRBV24-1	TRBJ1-1	TGTGCCACCAGTGACCCCAGACACCCTGAAGCTTTCTTT	CATSDPRHPEAFF
NA	NA	TRBV7-2	TRBJ1-3	TGTGCCAGCAGCCTAATGACGGGGGGACACTCTGGAAACACCATATATTTT	CASSLMTGGHSGNTIYF
TRBD1	NA	TRBV19	TRBJ2-7	TGTGCCAGTAGTTACCGGGACAGGGTCCACGAGCAGTACTTC	CASSYRDRVHEQYF
NA	NA	TRBV5-1	TRBJ2-2	TGCGCCAGCAGCTTGCTGGGACTCAACACCGGGGAGCTGTTTTTT	CASSLLGLNTGELFF
TRBD2	NA	TRBV5-1	TRBJ2-1	TGCGCCAGCAGCCTCCTGACTAGCGGGGCCTACAATGAGCAGTTCTTC	CASSLLTSGAYNEQFF
TRBD2	NA	TRBV6-5	TRBJ2-3	TGTGCCAGCAGTTACCAGGCTAGCGGTACAGATACGCAGTATTTT	CASSYQASGTDTQYF
TRBD2	NA	TRBV7-9	TRBJ2-1	TGTGCCAGCAGAGGTGGACTAGCGGGACCCTACAATGAGCAGTTCTTC	CASRGGLAGPYNEQFF
TRBD2	NA	TRBV19	TRBJ2-1	TGTGCCAGTAGTTTCGACCTAGCGGGAGAATCCCCCAATGAGCAGTTCTTC	CASSFDLAGESPNEQFF
TRBD1	NA	TRBV5-1	TRBJ2-3	TGCGCCAGCATCGACGACAGGGGTGCAGATACGCAGTATTTT	CASIDDRGADTQYF
NA	NA	TRBV3-1/TRBV3-2	TRBJ1-6	TGTGCCAGCAGCCAAGAACCGGGACTCGTTAGTTCACCCCTCCACTTT	CASSQEPGLVSSPLHF
TRBD2	NA	TRBV6-5	TRBJ2-3	TGTGCCAGCAGTTACCTCTCCGGGGGGGCCACAGATACGCAGTATTTT	CASSYLSGGATDTQYF